This T cell receptor beta chain appears in the sequencing data of a study of T-cell memory formation after mild COVID-19. Across the whole study: Clustering of TCRs was largely donor specific.

TCR alpha and TCR beta cDNA libraries carrying sample barcodes and UMIs came from 5'RACE with constant-segment primers. A single record per CDR3 protein comes from TCRdb applying MiXCR to the 5' RACE reads. The sample gives 190,000 or so distinct CDR3 sequences, around a fifth of which show up once; 23% is in the top ten. The V end was cut by 1 base, the J end by 3 bases, with 15 bases between. This CDR3 is 16 amino acids long. Germline lookup yields CDR1 LGHNA and CDR2 YSLEER. Sequencing was performed on PBMCs or a T cell subset sorted from them (not recorded which). The chain uses TRBV4-3 and TRBJ1-1; a weak D match, TRBD1 (6 bases). The TCR was taken from an adult woman who had mild COVID-19 (a few samples of this study predate the infection). Cell type and time point are not known. For the CDR3, the DNA is TGCGCCAGCAGCCAAGGCCACGCCAGGGGCGACACTGAAGCTTTCTTT. Translation: CASSQGHARGDTEAFF.